This passage covers 25 T cell receptor beta chains from one sample sequenced in a study of T cell responses to AZD1222 COVID-19 vaccine. Assay used: immunoSEQ multiplex PCR; TCRdb lists only in-frame clones, some missing. This sample carries about 100,000 clones, 85% to 95% of them seen once, and the ten largest clones take roughly 1.7%. The material sequenced was peripheral blood, taken on day 0 of AZD1222 vaccination. These receptors all come from an adult in good health.

This clone was observed a handful of times. The chain links TRBV2 to TRBJ2-1; D gene ambiguous. This CDR3 has 16 residues. V lost 2 bases to trimming and J lost 0 bases, with 11 bases between them. Germline V CDR1 and CDR2: SNHLY, FYNNEI. Here the CDR3 DNA reads TGTGCCAGCAGTGAATCGGCCAGGAGCTCCTACAATGAGCAGTTCTTC. This sequence encodes CASSESARSSYNEQFF.

CDR3 protein: CATSRAVQETQYF. CDR3 in DNA: TGTGCCACCAGCAGAGCAGTCCAAGAGACCCAGTACTTC. The chain uses TRBV15 and TRBJ2-5; D gene unclear. The CDR3 extends over 13 amino acids. With 1 base removed from V and 1 base from J, the gap between germline ends came to 4 bases. Germline CDR1 and CDR2: LNHNV and YYDKDF (reference sequence).

V and J are TRBV7-9 and TRBJ2-7; 7 bases fit TRBD1. The V gene end was trimmed by 0 bases and the J gene end by 2 bases; junction bases not matched to a gene: 4. Germline V gene lookup returns CDR1 SEHNR and CDR2 FQNEAQ (reference sequence). The CDR3 is made up of 15 amino acids. CDR3 sequence reads: CASSLAGQPTYEQYF. The CDR3 nucleotides read TGTGCCAGCAGCTTAGCGGGACAGCCCACCTACGAGCAGTACTTC.

The V gene is TRBV28, the J gene TRBJ1-2, with D uncertain. Deletions cut 4 bases from V and 4 bases from J, with 10 bases between. The CDR3 has 13 amino acids. Germline V CDR1 and CDR2: MDHEN, SYDVKM. CDR3 DNA sequence: TGTGCCAGCAGTTATGAGGGAGGCTATGGCTACACCTTC. Protein: CASSYEGGYGYTF.

This clone was seen a single time. The chain links TRBV7-9 to TRBJ2-7; a possible D gene is TRBD1 (6 bases). V was shortened by 7 bases and J by 2 bases, with 12 bases between the two germline ends. There are 13 residues in the CDR3. CDR1 is SEHNR and CDR2 is FQNEAQ in the germline V gene (reference sequence). CDR3 in amino acids: CASTLDSAYEQYF. CDR3 DNA: TGTGCCAGCACCCTGGACAGTGCCTACGAGCAGTACTTC.

This chain links TRBV30 with TRBJ1-1; unclear D gene. The CDR3 is 13 residues long. The germline V gene encodes CDR1 GTSNPN and CDR2 SVGIG (reference sequence). The ends were cut back, 2 bases at V and 5 bases at J, with 12 bases in the middle. The CDR3 loop is CAWSQDEGTEAFF. The CDR3 DNA reads TGTGCCTGGAGTCAGGACGAGGGTACTGAAGCTTTCTTT.

The chain carries TRBV5-1 and TRBJ1-1; D is possibly TRBD1 (5 bases). The CDR3 consists of 16 residues. CDR1 and CDR2 (germline): SGHRS, YFSETQ. Deletions cut 5 bases from V and 5 bases from J, with 22 bases between. The CDR3 here is CASRKDTRGAGTEAFF. The CDR3 DNA reads as TGCGCCAGCAGAAAAGACACCCGAGGGGCAGGTACTGAAGCTTTCTTT. Full variable domain (rest looked up from reference TRBV5-1 and TRBJ1-1): KAGVTQTPRYLIKTRGQQVTLSCSPISGHRSVSWYQQTPGQGLQFLFEYFSETQRNKGNFPGRFSGRQFSNSRSEMNVSTLELGDSALYLCASRKDTRGAGTEAFFGQGTRLTVV.

The chain carries TRBV19 and TRBJ2-5; no clear D. Trimming took off 0 bases at V and 5 bases at J, with 7 bases between the two ends. CDR1 LNHDA and CDR2 SQIVND come from the germline V gene (reference sequence). The CDR3 is 13 residues long. The CDR3 here is CASSIDPRETQYF. CDR3 nucleotides: TGTGCCAGTAGTATAGATCCGCGGGAGACCCAGTACTTC.

This chain links TRBV21-1 with TRBJ2-7; TRBD1, as called in the table, went unchecked against the DNA. TRBV21-1 is an annotated pseudogene. The CDR3 is made up of 15 amino acids. The CDR3 sequence: CASSKMEDRVYEQYF. The CDR3 coding sequence is TGTGCCAGCAGCAAAATGGAGGACAGGGTGTACGAGCAGTACTTC.

Only a few counts were recorded for this clone. The CDR3 loop is CASSIGQGVSGYTF. Here the CDR3 DNA reads TGTGCCAGCAGCATAGGACAGGGGGTTAGCGGCTACACCTTC. This chain connects TRBV7-9 to TRBJ1-2, with 10 bases lining up with TRBD1. This CDR3 has 14 amino acids. Germline loops: CDR1 SEHNR, CDR2 FQNEAQ (reference sequence). Trimming at V came to 5 bases and at J to 8 bases, leaving 8 bases not matched to a gene.

The chain employs TRBV12-3 or TRBV12-4 and TRBJ1-1; TRBD1 is a possible D gene (5 bases). The V end was cut by 5 bases, the J end by 11 bases, with 15 bases between. The CDR3 is made up of 12 amino acids. The CDR3 DNA reads TGTGCCAGCAGTCCGGGACCCACACACGCTTTCTTT. This sequence encodes CASSPGPTHAFF.

J is TRBJ2-2 and V is TRBV28; a weak D match, TRBD2 (6 bases). V lost 8 bases and J lost 5, with 21 bases in between. Per the germline V gene, CDR1 is MDHEN and CDR2 is SYDVKM. The CDR3 covers 16 residues. The CDR3: CASLMLAGLGTGELFF. The DNA of the CDR3 is TGTGCCAGCCTTATGCTCGCGGGGTTGGGAACCGGGGAGCTGTTTTTT.

A word on this clone: The sample has other DNA sequences that encode this CDR3 too. The V gene is TRBV6-5, the J gene TRBJ1-2, with no clear D. This CDR3 comprises 12 residues. V lost 2 bases, J lost 3 bases, and 4 bases lay in between. CDR1 MNHEY and CDR2 SVGAGI come from the germline V gene. CDR3 sequence (DNA): TGTGCCAGCAGTTACGGGCACTATGGCTACACCTTC. Its protein is CASSYGHYGYTF.

The CDR3 here is CASSQLGGIEQYF. CDR3 coding DNA: TGCGCCAGCAGCCAACTCGGGGGGATCGAGCAGTACTTC. V gene TRBV5-1 combines with J gene TRBJ2-7; 7 nucleotides line up with TRBD2. CDR1 and CDR2 (germline): SGHRS, YFSETQ. This CDR3 has 13 residues. V lost 4 bases and J lost 6; bases outside the gene matches: 7. The full variable domain, with the rest looked up from reference TRBV5-1 and TRBJ2-7, is KAGVTQTPRYLIKTRGQQVTLSCSPISGHRSVSWYQQTPGQGLQFLFEYFSETQRNKGNFPGRFSGRQFSNSRSEMNVSTLELGDSALYLCASSQLGGIEQYFGPGTRLTVT.

The chain combines TRBV6-1 with TRBJ1-2; D remains unclear. The ends were cut back, 3 bases at V and 5 bases at J, with 7 bases in the middle. CDR1 and CDR2 (germline): MNHNS, SASEGT. The CDR3 spans 12 residues. CDR3 DNA: TGTGCCAGCAGTGAGTCATCGTATGGCTACACCTTC. As protein: CASSESSYGYTF.

This clone appeared once. The chain employs TRBV7-9 and TRBJ1-5; unclear D gene. The germline gives CDR1 SEHNR, CDR2 FQNEAQ (reference sequence). The CDR3 is 14 amino acids. Trimming cost V 5 bases and J 0 bases, with 8 bases left between them. CDR3 residues: CASSPGPSNQPQHF. As DNA, the CDR3 is TGTGCCAGCAGCCCGGGTCCTAGCAATCAGCCCCAGCATTTT.

The rearrangement links TRBV28 to TRBJ2-7, with 12 bases matching TRBD2. The germline V gene encodes CDR1 MDHEN and CDR2 SYDVKM. After removal of 6 bases from V and 12 bases from J, the junction contained 12 bases not matched to a gene. The CDR3 sequence is 14 residues long. This CDR3 is CASSHRLAGAPGYF. The CDR3 DNA follows: TGTGCCAGCAGCCACAGACTAGCGGGAGCGCCCGGGTACTTC.

V and J are TRBV12-3 or TRBV12-4 and TRBJ1-2; D not resolved. The CDR3 spans 13 residues. V was shortened by 5 bases and J by 7 bases, with 14 bases between the two germline ends. The CDR3 spells CASSPPEPVGYTF. The CDR3 bases are TGTGCCAGCAGTCCTCCGGAACCGGTTGGCTACACCTTC.

This clone appeared once. This sequence joins TRBV10-3 and TRBJ2-7; D possibly corresponds to TRBD1 (5 bases). This CDR3 spans 14 amino acids. The germline V gene encodes CDR1 ENHRY and CDR2 SYGVKD. The DNA for the CDR3 is TGTGCGTCCAAGGGGCTAGAGAAGACCCACGAGCAGTACTTC. Encoded protein: CASKGLEKTHEQYF.

This chain links TRBV9 with TRBJ1-1; D ambiguous. Trimming shortened V by 3 bases and J by 1 base, and 19 bases separated the two germline ends. CDR1 SGDLS and CDR2 YYNGEE come from the germline V gene. There are 17 residues in the CDR3. In nucleotides, the CDR3 is TGTGCCAGCAGCGCGAACTTCGTCCCGGGAAAGAACACTGAAGCTTTCTTT. Amino acid sequence: CASSANFVPGKNTEAFF.

The gene calls are TRBV3-1 (or the pseudogene TRBV3-2) and TRBJ2-2, with 9 bases identical to TRBD2. The trim removed 3 bases at V and 4 bases at J, leaving 21 bases unmatched. The CDR3 runs 21 residues. Germline V CDR1 and CDR2: LGHDT, YNNKEL (reference sequence). This CDR3 reads CASSHLTLLAGGPYGTGELFF. CDR3 nucleotide sequence: TGTGCCAGCAGCCACCTAACTCTACTCGCGGGAGGGCCCTATGGCACCGGGGAGCTGTTTTTT.

The V call is TRBV4-1, the J call TRBJ2-5; tentative D call: TRBD1 (7 bases). Germline loops: CDR1 MGHRA, CDR2 YSYEKL. The CDR3 covers 15 residues. With 1 base removed from V and 2 bases from J, the gap between germline ends came to 11 bases. CDR3 sequence (DNA): TGCGCCAGCAGCCAAGTCCCAGGGGGGCAAGAGACCCAGTACTTC. It is translated as CASSQVPGGQETQYF.

This chain uses TRBV15 with TRBJ2-6; the D gene is possibly TRBD2 (5 bases). Germline V gives CDR1 LNHNV, CDR2 YYDKDF (reference sequence). Trimming pared 6 bases from V and 0 bases from J, leaving 12 bases between. The CDR3 loop spans 16 amino acids. The CDR3 sequence is CATSIHRGSGANVLTF. CDR3 bases: TGTGCCACCAGTATCCACCGGGGCTCTGGGGCCAACGTCCTGACTTTC.

This chain uses TRBV19 with TRBJ2-7, with 7 bases that match TRBD1. Trimming cost V 1 base and J 2 bases; bases outside gene matches: 5. CDR3 size: 15 residues. Looked up from germline, CDR1 is LNHDA and CDR2 is SQIVND (reference sequence). CDR3 sequence reads: CASSIAGTEAYEQYF. The CDR3 nucleotides are TGTGCCAGTAGTATAGCAGGGACAGAAGCCTACGAGCAGTACTTC.

The chain recombines TRBV6-2 or TRBV6-3 with TRBJ1-5; D remains ambiguous. This CDR3 spans 14 amino acids. Per the germline V gene, CDR1 is MNHEY and CDR2 is SVGEGT. The V end lost 2 bases, the J end lost 3 bases, and 8 bases lay between the germline ends. In DNA, the CDR3 is TGTGCCAGCAGTTACGGCCGGATCAATCAGCCCCAGCATTTT. It translates to CASSYGRINQPQHF.